The entry below describes one TCR beta chain. The data were obtained in a study of sequential checkpoint blockade in melanoma. Study summary: Randomization was 1:1 between first-line nivolumab→ipilimumab and ipilimumab→nivolumab. Both treatment sequences were followed by maintenance nivolumab.

V gave up 4 bases and J gave up 4 bases, with 22 bases separating them. The CDR3 sequence is 17 residues long. Germline V gene sequence: CDR1 LGHNT, CDR2 FRNRAP. Treatment of the sample: randomized to nivolumab then ipilimumab (arm A) or the reverse (arm B). DNA-damaging chemotherapy had not been given to any patient beforehand. PBMC sorting kept live CD3+CD8+ cells without CD19 or CD56. Produced via immunoSEQ multiplex PCR; TCRdb's table is partial and in-frame only. The sample contains around 12,000 clones, 74% of which appear only once. This TCR was recovered from a human donor with melanoma. This chain uses TRBV12-5 with TRBJ1-2; tentative D call: TRBD1 (5 bases). This material consisted of CD8+ T cells sorted from blood (inferred from file names), taken from a patient given nivolumab and ipilimumab in sequence. This chain's CDR3 is CASGCLNLQGKTYGYTF. The CDR3 bases are TGTGCTAGTGGTTGTCTTAATCTGCAGGGAAAGACCTATGGCTACACCTTC.